This TCR beta chain derives from a study of blood T cell repertoires in COVID-19. Study in general: COVID-19 samples from acute and convalescent phases originated in the United States, Italy and Spain. PBMCs, B-cell-depleted T cells, or T cells were the source of the cDNA or gDNA that made up the material.

Per the original methods: Amplification of reference gene primers was used by the study to estimate nucleated cell counts. Clones were read by immunoSEQ multiplex PCR, and TCRdb kept only the in-frame ones, dropping some. V, J and clone size reflect that table, while D and trimming were determined from the DNA. This sample has 66,000 or so clones, with around three quarters found just once. V lost 1 base, J lost 8 bases, and 11 bases lay in between. The germline V gene has CDR1 SNHLY and CDR2 FYNNEI. The CDR3 consists of 13 residues. The gene calls are TRBV2 and TRBJ1-2; no firm D call. This TCR came from a human donor in a cohort sampled during active COVID-19. Material: peripheral blood. The CDR3 DNA sequence: TGTGCCAGCAGTGAAGGGCCGCCGGGAGGCTACACCTTC. Its translation: CASSEGPPGGYTF.